The 29 T cell receptor beta chains reported below all come from one sample, sequenced in a study of vaccination and CD4 T cells after COVID-19 (dated by TCRdb to 2022 to 2024). The sample's time point label, in plain terms: late sampling 161 to 241 days after vaccination in a few convalescent patients. Interpreted using the paper, the treatment or condition label stands for: approximately 11-day PBMC culture with coronavirus spike peptide pools or control peptides (ViraFEST assay). The antigens of these receptors remain unknown. Library generation was performed with PCR. Instrument on record: Illumina iSeq 100. DNA from cultured CD4+ T cells was subjected to TCR sequencing with the Oncomine TCR Beta short-read assay at the Johns Hopkins FTIC core. The public reads were run again by TCRdb, first through fastp at Q25 and then through MiXCR, and only productive beta chains were kept. Identical CDR3 protein sequences are pooled into one entry, listed with their most common genes and DNA. Across this sample there are approximately 17,000 distinct CDR3 sequences, with around 50% seen only once. The ten most abundant clones make up about a fifth of the sample.

The material was CD4+ T cells from blood, cultured in vitro, obtained about 7 months after SARS-CoV-2 vaccination. The receptor source for this set is a human donor who had recovered from COVID-19.

The sample holds a few counts of this clonotype. The gene calls are TRBV12-3 or TRBV12-4 and TRBJ1-2; D might be TRBD1 (6 bases). Between the trimmed V and J ends, which lost 6 bases and 0 bases, there was a span of 14 bases. The CDR3 totals 15 residues. This chain's CDR3 is CASRQTGLSNYGYTF. For the CDR3, the DNA is TGTGCCAGCAGACAAACAGGGCTATCTAACTATGGCTACACCTTC.

This clonotype has more than one count but fewer than ten. This chain joins TRBV20-1 and TRBJ2-7; 16 positions agree with TRBD2. The CDR3 is 17 amino acids. From germline, CDR1 is DFQATT and CDR2 SNEGSKA (reference sequence). Trimming took 5 bases from V and 3 from J; bases not matched to a gene: 10. CDR3 nucleotide sequence: TGCAGTGCTGAACACGGGACTAGCGGGAGGGCTGTCTACGAGCAGTACTTC. Translation gives CSAEHGTSGRAVYEQYF.

The chain couples TRBV11-3 to TRBJ2-1, with 15 bases that match TRBD2. This CDR3 is 18 amino acids long. Trimming took 1 base from V and 3 from J; bases not matched to a gene: 4. Germline CDR1 and CDR2: SGHNT and YENEEA. The CDR3 protein is CASSLGTSGRALYNEQFF. The CDR3, as DNA: TGTGCCAGCAGCTTAGGGACTAGCGGGAGGGCCCTCTACAATGAGCAGTTCTTC.

The CDR3 spells CASRWAGSHYEQYF. As DNA, the CDR3 is TGTGCCAGCCGATGGGCGGGTTCCCACTACGAGCAGTACTTC. The J gene is TRBJ2-7, the V gene TRBV7-6; D is perhaps TRBD2 (5 bases). The CDR3 spans 14 residues. Trimming took off 8 bases at V and 3 bases at J, with 17 bases between the two ends. The germline gives CDR1 SGHVS, CDR2 FNYEAQ.

The chain combines TRBV4-1 with TRBJ2-7; 12 bases agree with TRBD2. Trimming took 3 bases from V and 3 from J; bases not matched to a gene: 3. The germline V gene encodes CDR1 MGHRA and CDR2 YSYEKL. This CDR3 contains 15 residues. The CDR3 nucleotides read TGCGCCAGCAGCCATAGACTAGCGGGAGTCTACGAGCAGTACTTC. This codes for CASSHRLAGVYEQYF.

Comment on this clonotype: A junction boundary mismatches the germline segment, possibly from a read error. V is TRBV7-7 and J is TRBJ2-7, with 9 positions matching TRBD2. CDR1 SSHAT and CDR2 FNYEAQ come from the germline V gene (reference sequence). This CDR3 region has 16 residues. The CDR3 region is CASSTDLTSGVYEQYF. CDR3 nucleotide sequence: TGTGCTAGCAGCACCGACCTGACTAGCGGAGTCTACGAGCAGTACTTC.

The chain is built from TRBV5-4 and TRBJ2-3; TRBD2 aligns across 8 bases. The V gene's germline CDR1 is SGHNT and CDR2 YYREEE (reference sequence). The CDR3 has 16 residues. Germline trimming cut 5 bases from V and 6 bases from J; bases unmatched to any gene: 14. CDR3 loop: CASRLSGGLNPDTQYF. DNA for the CDR3: TGTGCCAGCAGACTGAGCGGGGGCCTTAATCCGGATACGCAGTATTTT.

The chain uses TRBV7-2 and TRBJ2-5; D possibly corresponds to TRBD2 (6 bases). Trimming took 5 bases from V and 7 from J, leaving 11 bases between them. The CDR3 has 12 residues. CDR1 is SGHTA and CDR2 is FQGNSA in the germline V gene. The DNA for the CDR3 is TGTGCCAGCAGCCGGGACTGGGGGACCCAGTACTTC. Its protein is CASSRDWGTQYF. The whole variable domain, remainder taken from reference TRBV7-2 and TRBJ2-5, is GAGVSQSPSNKVTEKGKDVELRCDPISGHTALYWYRQSLGQGLEFLIYFQGNSAPDKSGLPSDRFSAERTGGSVSTLTIQRTQQEDSAVYLCASSRDWGTQYFGPGTRLLVL.

The gene calls are TRBV6-5 and TRBJ1-4, with D perhaps matching TRBD1 (5 bases). V lost 4 bases and J 1 base, leaving 7 bases between the germline ends. The length of the CDR3 is 14 residues. CDR1 and CDR2 (germline): MNHEY, SVGAGI. CDR3 protein: CASSSTVTNEKLFF. CDR3 in DNA: TGTGCCAGCAGTTCGACAGTAACTAATGAAAAACTGTTTTTT.

There are a few counts of this clonotype. The J gene is TRBJ2-7, the V gene TRBV2; tentative D call: TRBD2 (5 bases). This CDR3 has 11 residues. The V end was cut by 7 bases, the J end by 5 bases, with 9 bases between. Germline CDR1 and CDR2: SNHLY and FYNNEI. CDR3 protein: CASNYGDEQYF. For the CDR3, the DNA is TGTGCCAGCAATTACGGGGACGAGCAGTACTTC.

The chain employs TRBV2 and TRBJ2-7; D ambiguous. Trimming cost V 8 bases and J 1 base, with 12 bases left between them. There are 13 residues in the CDR3. Looked up from germline, CDR1 is SNHLY and CDR2 is FYNNEI. The DNA for the CDR3 is TGTGCCAGCGGCAGGTCAGATTCCTACGAGCAGTACTTC. It encodes CASGRSDSYEQYF. Using reference TRBV2 and TRBJ2-7 for the parts outside the CDR3, the full variable domain is EPEVTQTPSHQVTQMGQEVILRCVPISNHLYFYWYRQILGQKVEFLVSFYNNEISEKSEIFDDQFSVERPDGSNFTLKIRSTKLEDSAMYFCASGRSDSYEQYFGPGTRLTVT.

This clonotype was found once. The V gene is TRBV7-6, the J gene TRBJ1-3, with TRBD1 identical over 7 bases. The CDR3 is 16 residues long. Germline V gene sequence: CDR1 SGHVS, CDR2 FNYEAQ. V shed 1 base and J 3 bases; nucleotides not matched to a gene: 6. CDR3 bases: TGTGCCAGCAGCTTAGAGGGGGCCGGGGGTGGAAACACCATATATTTT. Its translation is CASSLEGAGGGNTIYF.

V and J are TRBV7-2 and TRBJ2-7; D ambiguous. The CDR3 runs 15 residues. Germline CDR1 reads SGHTA; CDR2 reads FQGNSA. The ends were cut back, 3 bases at V and 3 bases at J, with 15 bases in the middle. The CDR3, as DNA: TGTGCCAGCAGCTTTGTCACGAACCCCCTCTACGAGCAGTACTTC. Translation gives CASSFVTNPLYEQYF.

This clonotype appeared a few times. The V and J genes are TRBV7-2 and TRBJ1-2; 9 bases are shared with TRBD1. The V gene end was trimmed by 5 bases and the J gene end by 8 bases; junction bases not matched to a gene: 12. The CDR3 is made up of 15 amino acids. Germline V gene data show CDR1 as SGHTA and CDR2 as FQGNSA. The CDR3 sequence: CASSPPRTGGEGYTF. DNA for the CDR3: TGTGCCAGCAGCCCGCCCCGCACAGGGGGCGAGGGCTACACCTTC.

The genes are TRBV24-1 and TRBJ2-5; TRBD2 matches at 7 bases. With 6 bases clipped from V and 4 bases from J, the junction kept 4 bases outside the gene matches. This CDR3 comprises 13 residues. The germline V gene encodes CDR1 KGHDR and CDR2 SFDVKD. The DNA for the CDR3 is TGTGCCACCAGTAAAGCGGGAACAGAGACCCAGTACTTC. Its protein is CATSKAGTETQYF.

The rearrangement joins TRBV10-3 to TRBJ2-7; no clear D gene. Germline V gene sequence: CDR1 ENHRY, CDR2 SYGVKD. Trimming shortened V by 5 bases and J by 6 bases, and 11 bases separated the two germline ends. This CDR3 spans 12 amino acids. The CDR3 spells CAISSAPPEQYF. The CDR3 region has the DNA TGTGCCATCAGTTCCGCCCCCCCCGAGCAGTACTTC.

The genes are TRBV23-1 and TRBJ2-1, with 11 bases fitting TRBD2. TRBV23-1 is placed among ORFs of uncertain function. V trimming: 6 bases; J trimming: 3 bases; junction bases outside the gene matches: 4. The CDR3 covers 15 residues. This CDR3 reads CASSEGLADYNEQFF. The CDR3 coding sequence is TGCGCCAGCAGCGAGGGACTAGCGGACTACAATGAGCAGTTCTTC.

This clonotype was seen more than once but under ten times. The chain has TRBV19 and TRBJ2-7; the match to TRBD1 covers 7 bases. The V and J ends lost 4 bases and 4 bases, in that order; junction bases with no gene match: 10. Looked up from germline, CDR1 is LNHDA and CDR2 is SQIVND (reference sequence). This CDR3 comprises 15 residues. The CDR3 DNA follows: TGTGCCAGTAGTAGACTCCCGGGACAGCAGTACGAGCAGTACTTC. Encoded protein: CASSRLPGQQYEQYF.

The rearrangement links TRBV7-2 to TRBJ2-7, with 7 bases lining up with TRBD2. CDR3 size: 17 residues. Germline CDR1 is SGHTA and CDR2 is FQGNSA. J lost 2 bases, V lost 5 bases, and 15 bases had no gene match. Here the CDR3 reads CASSATGHSGSAYEQYF. CDR3 DNA sequence: TGTGCCAGCAGCGCGACTGGCCATAGCGGGTCGGCCTACGAGCAGTACTTC.

V and J are TRBV15 and TRBJ1-2, with no clear D. CDR1 is LNHNV, CDR2 YYDKDF, per germline (reference sequence). The V end was cut by 3 bases, the J end by 7 bases, with 27 bases between. This CDR3 spans 18 amino acids. CDR3 DNA sequence: TGTGCCACCAGCAGCGCCGCGTTGGGGAACCTGGTTGGCTTTGGCTACACCTTC. This encodes CATSSAALGNLVGFGYTF.

The chain links TRBV20-1 to TRBJ2-3; 10 nucleotides agree with TRBD2. The CDR3 is 12 residues long. The V segment lost 4 bases and the J segment 14 bases; nucleotides outside the gene matches: 9. CDR1 DFQATT and CDR2 SNEGSKA come from the germline V gene (reference sequence). DNA of the CDR3: TGCAGTGCTATTCTTCTAGCGGGAGTGCCGTATTTT. It specifies CSAILLAGVPYF.

This clonotype has more than one count but fewer than ten. The chain recombines TRBV5-4 with TRBJ1-2, with TRBD1 identical over 7 bases. This CDR3 is 13 amino acids long. CDR1 and CDR2 from the germline V gene are SGHNT and YYREEE (reference sequence). Germline trimming cut 2 bases from V and 8 bases from J; bases unmatched to any gene: 6. In DNA, the CDR3 is TGTGCCAGCAGCTTCCGGGGGACAGACGGCTACACCTTC. Translation: CASSFRGTDGYTF.

This rearrangement joins TRBV9 to TRBJ2-3; 11 bases agree with TRBD2. CDR1 is SGDLS and CDR2 is YYNGEE in the germline V gene. J was trimmed by 8 bases and V by 0 bases; bases with no gene match: 14. CDR3 length equals 18 residues. Written as DNA, the CDR3 is TGTGCCAGCAGCGTAGCGTCTAGCGGGGGGCCCTCCGTGATTACGCAGTATTTT. It codes for CASSVASSGGPSVITQYF.

V is TRBV29-1 and J is TRBJ2-1; 10 bases fit TRBD2. The CDR3 covers 16 residues. V was clipped by 1 base and J by 0 bases; unmatched bases: 3. Per the germline V gene, CDR1 is SQVTM and CDR2 is ANQGSEA. The CDR3: CSVEGVAGGSYNEQFF. CDR3 bases: TGCAGCGTTGAAGGGGTAGCGGGGGGCTCCTACAATGAGCAGTTCTTC.

This chain joins TRBV2 and TRBJ1-1, with 8 nucleotides matching TRBD1. This CDR3 is built from 14 residues. V was pared by 1 base and J by 11 bases, with 9 bases of the junction left unmatched. The germline gives CDR1 SNHLY, CDR2 FYNNEI. CDR3 region: CASSEEAQTGAAFF. The CDR3, as DNA: TGTGCCAGCAGTGAAGAAGCGCAGACAGGGGCGGCTTTCTTT. Looking up the rest from reference TRBV2 and TRBJ1-1 gives the full variable domain: EPEVTQTPSHQVTQMGQEVILRCVPISNHLYFYWYRQILGQKVEFLVSFYNNEISEKSEIFDDQFSVERPDGSNFTLKIRSTKLEDSAMYFCASSEEAQTGAAFFGQGTRLTVV.

This clonotype was counted a single time. The chain has TRBV10-3 and TRBJ2-1; 14 nucleotides line up with TRBD2. In germline, CDR1 is ENHRY, CDR2 SYGVKD. This CDR3 has 17 residues. The V and J ends lost 4 bases and 7 bases, in that order; junction bases with no gene match: 9. The CDR3 DNA follows: TGTGCCATCAGTGGTGGACTAGCGGGAGGTCCTTGGAATGAGCAGTTCTTC. Its translation is CAISGGLAGGPWNEQFF.

The chain is built from TRBV20-1 and TRBJ2-1, with 9 bases lining up with TRBD2. J lost 0 bases, V lost 2 bases, and 5 bases had no gene match. Germline V gene lookup returns CDR1 DFQATT and CDR2 SNEGSKA (reference sequence). The CDR3 is 16 residues long. DNA of the CDR3: TGCAGTGCTAGAAGTAGCGGGAGCCACTCCTACAATGAGCAGTTCTTC. Its translation is CSARSSGSHSYNEQFF.

J is TRBJ2-7 and V is TRBV6-2 or TRBV6-3, with 9 bases fitting TRBD2. This CDR3 region has 13 residues. The junction had 8 bases not matched to a gene; V was cut back by 10 bases and J by 4 bases. Germline-derived CDR1 and CDR2 are MNHEY and SVGEGT. The CDR3 loop reads CATGLAGVYEQYF. The CDR3, as DNA: TGTGCCACCGGCTTAGCGGGAGTTTACGAGCAGTACTTC.

The V call is TRBV4-1, the J call TRBJ1-5; D is perhaps TRBD1 (5 bases). The germline V gene has CDR1 MGHRA and CDR2 YSYEKL. The CDR3 has 16 amino acids. V was trimmed by 1 base and J by 6 bases, leaving 16 bases between them. The CDR3 sequence is CASSQGAGYSGQPQHF. The CDR3 bases are TGCGCCAGCAGCCAAGGGGCAGGGTATTCGGGTCAGCCCCAGCATTTT.